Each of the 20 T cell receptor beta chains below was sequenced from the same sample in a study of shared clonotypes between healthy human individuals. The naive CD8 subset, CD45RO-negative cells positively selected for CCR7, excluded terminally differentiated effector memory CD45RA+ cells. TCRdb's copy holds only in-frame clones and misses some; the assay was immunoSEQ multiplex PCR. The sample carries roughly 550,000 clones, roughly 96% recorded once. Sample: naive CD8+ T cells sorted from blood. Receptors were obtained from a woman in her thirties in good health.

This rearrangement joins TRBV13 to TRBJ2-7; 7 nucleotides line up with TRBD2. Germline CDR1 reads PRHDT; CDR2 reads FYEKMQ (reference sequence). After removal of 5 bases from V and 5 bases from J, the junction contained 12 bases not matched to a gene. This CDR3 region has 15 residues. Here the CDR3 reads CASSPRLAPLHEQYF. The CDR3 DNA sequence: TGTGCCAGCAGCCCCCGACTAGCCCCCCTCCACGAGCAGTACTTC.

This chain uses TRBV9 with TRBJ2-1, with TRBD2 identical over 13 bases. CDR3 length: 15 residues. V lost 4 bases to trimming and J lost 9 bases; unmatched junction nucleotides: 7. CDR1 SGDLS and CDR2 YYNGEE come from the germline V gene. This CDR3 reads CASSPALAGGGEQFF. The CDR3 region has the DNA TGTGCCAGCAGCCCAGCACTAGCGGGGGGGGGTGAGCAGTTCTTC.

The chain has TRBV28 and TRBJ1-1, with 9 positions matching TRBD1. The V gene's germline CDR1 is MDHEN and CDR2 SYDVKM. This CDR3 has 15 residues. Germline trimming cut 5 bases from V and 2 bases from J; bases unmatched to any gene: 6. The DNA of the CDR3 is TGTGCCAGCAGTCCGGCGGGACAGGGAAACACTGAAGCTTTCTTT. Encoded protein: CASSPAGQGNTEAFF. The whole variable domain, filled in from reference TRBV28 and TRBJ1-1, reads DVKVTQSSRYLVKRTGEKVFLECVQDMDHENMFWYRQDPGLGLRLIYFSYDVKMKEKGDIPEGYSVSREKKERFSLILESASTNQTSMYLCASSPAGQGNTEAFFGQGTRLTVV.

CDR3 region: CSVDDPGGTINSYNEQFF. The CDR3, as DNA: TGCAGCGTTGATGACCCAGGCGGGACCATCAACTCCTACAATGAGCAGTTCTTC. This chain uses TRBV29-1 with TRBJ2-1; the D gene is possibly TRBD2 (6 bases). Germline V gives CDR1 SQVTM, CDR2 ANQGSEA. Trimming left V 3 bases short and J 0 bases short, with 21 bases between. The CDR3 contains 18 residues.

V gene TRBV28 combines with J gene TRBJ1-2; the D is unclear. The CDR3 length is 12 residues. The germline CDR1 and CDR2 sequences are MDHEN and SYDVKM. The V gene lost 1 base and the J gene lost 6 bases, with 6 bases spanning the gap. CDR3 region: CASSLYGDGYTF. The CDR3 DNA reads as TGTGCCAGCAGTTTATACGGAGATGGCTACACCTTC.

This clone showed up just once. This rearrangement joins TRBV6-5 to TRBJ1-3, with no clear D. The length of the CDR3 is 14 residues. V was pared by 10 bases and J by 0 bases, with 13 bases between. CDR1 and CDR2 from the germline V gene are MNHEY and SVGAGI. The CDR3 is CATLTKHSGNTIYF. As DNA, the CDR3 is TGTGCCACCCTGACGAAGCACTCTGGAAACACCATATATTTT.

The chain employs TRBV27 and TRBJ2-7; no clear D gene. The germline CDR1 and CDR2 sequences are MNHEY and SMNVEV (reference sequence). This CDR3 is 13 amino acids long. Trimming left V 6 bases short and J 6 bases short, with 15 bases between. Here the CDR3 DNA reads TGTGCCAGCAGCCCCATGGGCCTGCTCGAGCAGTACTTC. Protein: CASSPMGLLEQYF.

CDR3 amino acids: CASSLLAGVGRVYIQYF. CDR3 nucleotide sequence: TGTGCCAGCAGTTTACTAGCGGGAGTTGGACGTGTATACATTCAGTACTTC. The chain couples TRBV28 to TRBJ2-4, with TRBD2 matching over 10 bases. The CDR3 contains 17 residues. CDR1 and CDR2 from the germline V gene are MDHEN and SYDVKM. J was trimmed by 8 bases and V by 2 bases; bases with no gene match: 12.

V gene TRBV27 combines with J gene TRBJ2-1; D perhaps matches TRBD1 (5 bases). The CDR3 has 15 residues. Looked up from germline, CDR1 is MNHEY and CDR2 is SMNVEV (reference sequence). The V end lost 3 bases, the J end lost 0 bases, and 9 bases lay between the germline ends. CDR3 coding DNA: TGTGCCAGCAGTTTGGGGCCCGTCTCCTACAATGAGCAGTTCTTC. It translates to CASSLGPVSYNEQFF.

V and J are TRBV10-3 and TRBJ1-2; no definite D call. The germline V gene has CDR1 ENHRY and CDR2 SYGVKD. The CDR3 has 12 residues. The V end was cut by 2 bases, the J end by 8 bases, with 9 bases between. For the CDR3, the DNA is TGTGCCATCAGTGAGGGAGGAGAAGGCTACACCTTC. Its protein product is CAISEGGEGYTF.

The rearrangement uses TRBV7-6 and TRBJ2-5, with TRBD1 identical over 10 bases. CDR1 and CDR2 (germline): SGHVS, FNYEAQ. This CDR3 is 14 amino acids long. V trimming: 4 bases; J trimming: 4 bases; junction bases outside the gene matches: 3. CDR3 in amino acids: CASSSRQGAETQYF. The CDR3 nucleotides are TGTGCCAGCAGCTCCCGACAGGGGGCAGAGACCCAGTACTTC.

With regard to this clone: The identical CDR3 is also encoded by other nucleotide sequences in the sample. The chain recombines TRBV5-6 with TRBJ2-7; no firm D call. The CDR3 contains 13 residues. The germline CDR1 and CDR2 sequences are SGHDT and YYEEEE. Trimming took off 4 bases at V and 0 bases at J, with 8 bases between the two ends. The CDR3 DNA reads TGTGCCAGCAGCCTACAGAGCTCCTACGAGCAGTACTTC. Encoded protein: CASSLQSSYEQYF.

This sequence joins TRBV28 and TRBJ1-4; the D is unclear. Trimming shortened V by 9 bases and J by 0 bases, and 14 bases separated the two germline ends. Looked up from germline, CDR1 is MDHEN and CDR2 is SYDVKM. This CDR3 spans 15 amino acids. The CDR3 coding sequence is TGTGCCAGTAAAGCCGTGGAGGCAACTAATGAAAAACTGTTTTTT. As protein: CASKAVEATNEKLFF.

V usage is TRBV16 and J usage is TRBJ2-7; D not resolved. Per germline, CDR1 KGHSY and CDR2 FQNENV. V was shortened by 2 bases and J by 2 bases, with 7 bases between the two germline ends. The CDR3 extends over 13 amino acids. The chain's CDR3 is CASSQGDPYEQYF. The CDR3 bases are TGTGCCAGCAGCCAAGGAGATCCCTACGAGCAGTACTTC.

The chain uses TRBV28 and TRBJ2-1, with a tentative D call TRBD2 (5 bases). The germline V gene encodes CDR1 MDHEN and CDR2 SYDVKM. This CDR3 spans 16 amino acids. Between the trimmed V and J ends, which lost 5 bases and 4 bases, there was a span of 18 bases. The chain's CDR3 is CASSPPWESLYNEQFF. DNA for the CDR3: TGTGCCAGCAGTCCCCCTTGGGAGAGCCTTTACAATGAGCAGTTCTTC.

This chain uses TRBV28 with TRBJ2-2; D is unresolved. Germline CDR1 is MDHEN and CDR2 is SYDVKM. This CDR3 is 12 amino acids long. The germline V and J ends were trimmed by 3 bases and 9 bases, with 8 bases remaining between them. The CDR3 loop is CASSLTGWELFF. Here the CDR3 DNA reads TGTGCCAGCAGTTTGACTGGGTGGGAGCTGTTTTTT.

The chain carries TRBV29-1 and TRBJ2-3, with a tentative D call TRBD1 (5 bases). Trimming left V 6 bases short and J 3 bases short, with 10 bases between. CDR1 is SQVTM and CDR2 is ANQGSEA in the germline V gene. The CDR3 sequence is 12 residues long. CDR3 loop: CSVIRVTDTQYF. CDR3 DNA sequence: TGCAGCGTCATCAGGGTAACAGATACGCAGTATTTT.

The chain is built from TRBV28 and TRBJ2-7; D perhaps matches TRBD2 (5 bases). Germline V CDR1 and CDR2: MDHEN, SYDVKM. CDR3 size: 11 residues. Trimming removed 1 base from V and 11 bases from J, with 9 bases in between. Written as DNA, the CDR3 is TGTGCCAGCAGTTTATTTGGACTCGAGTACTTC. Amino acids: CASSLFGLEYF.

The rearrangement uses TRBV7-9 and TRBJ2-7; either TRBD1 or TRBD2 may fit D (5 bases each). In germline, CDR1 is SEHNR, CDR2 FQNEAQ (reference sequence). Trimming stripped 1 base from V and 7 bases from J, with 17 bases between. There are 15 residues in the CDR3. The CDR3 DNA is TGTGCCAGCAGCTTAGGTGGGGGTTCGGGTTGGGAGCAGTACTTC. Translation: CASSLGGGSGWEQYF.

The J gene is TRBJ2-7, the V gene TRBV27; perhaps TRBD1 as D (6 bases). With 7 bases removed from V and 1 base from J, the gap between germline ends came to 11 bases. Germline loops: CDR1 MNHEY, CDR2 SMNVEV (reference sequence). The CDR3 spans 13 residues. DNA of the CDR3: TGTGCCAGCAAGAAAGGACAGTCCTACGAGCAGTACTTC. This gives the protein CASKKGQSYEQYF.